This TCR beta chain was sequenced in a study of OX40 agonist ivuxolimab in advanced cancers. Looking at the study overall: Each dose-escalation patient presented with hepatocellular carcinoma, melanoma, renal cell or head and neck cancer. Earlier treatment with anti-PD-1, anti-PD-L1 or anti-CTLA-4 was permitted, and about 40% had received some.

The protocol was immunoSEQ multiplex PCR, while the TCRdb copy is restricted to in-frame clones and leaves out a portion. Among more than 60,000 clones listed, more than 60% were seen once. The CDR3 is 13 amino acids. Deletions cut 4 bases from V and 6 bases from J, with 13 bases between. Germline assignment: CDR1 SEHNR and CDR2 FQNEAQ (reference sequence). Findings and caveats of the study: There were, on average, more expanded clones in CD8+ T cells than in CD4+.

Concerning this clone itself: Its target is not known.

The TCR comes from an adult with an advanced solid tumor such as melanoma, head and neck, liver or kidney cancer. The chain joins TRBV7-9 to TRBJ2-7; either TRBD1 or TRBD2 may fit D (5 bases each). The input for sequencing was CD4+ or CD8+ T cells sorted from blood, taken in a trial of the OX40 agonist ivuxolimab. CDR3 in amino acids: CASSSQGSGEQYF. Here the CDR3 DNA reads TGTGCCAGCAGCTCCCAGGGCAGCGGCGAGCAGTACTTC.